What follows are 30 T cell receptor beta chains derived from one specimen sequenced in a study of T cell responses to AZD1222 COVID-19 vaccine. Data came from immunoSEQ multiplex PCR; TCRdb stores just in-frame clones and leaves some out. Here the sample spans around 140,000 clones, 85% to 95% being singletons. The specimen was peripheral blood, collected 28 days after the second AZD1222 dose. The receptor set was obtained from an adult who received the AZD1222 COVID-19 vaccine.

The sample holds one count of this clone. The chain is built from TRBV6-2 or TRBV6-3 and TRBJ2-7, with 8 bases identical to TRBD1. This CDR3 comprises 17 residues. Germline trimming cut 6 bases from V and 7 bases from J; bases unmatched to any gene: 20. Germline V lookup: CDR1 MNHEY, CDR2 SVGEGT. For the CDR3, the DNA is TGTGCCAGCAGCCCTCCAAGAGTGATCCAGGGGGCCGGGGAGCAGTACGTC. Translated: CASSPPRVIQGAGEQYV.

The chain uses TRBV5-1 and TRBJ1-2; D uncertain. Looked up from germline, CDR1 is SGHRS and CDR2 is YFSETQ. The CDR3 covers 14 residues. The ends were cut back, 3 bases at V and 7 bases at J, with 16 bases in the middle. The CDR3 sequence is CASSSDGKSGGYTF. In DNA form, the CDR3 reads TGCGCCAGCAGCTCGGACGGAAAAAGCGGTGGCTACACCTTC. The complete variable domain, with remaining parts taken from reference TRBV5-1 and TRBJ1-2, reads KAGVTQTPRYLIKTRGQQVTLSCSPISGHRSVSWYQQTPGQGLQFLFEYFSETQRNKGNFPGRFSGRQFSNSRSEMNVSTLELGDSALYLCASSSDGKSGGYTFGSGTRLTVV.

DNA for the CDR3: TGTGCCAGCTCACCGACGGCCTCCTACGAGCAGTACTTC. It codes for CASSPTASYEQYF. J is TRBJ2-7 and V is TRBV18; D is unclear. The CDR3 runs to 13 residues. Between the trimmed V and J ends, which lost 3 bases and 0 bases, there was a span of 6 bases. CDR1 is KGHSH and CDR2 is LQKENI in the germline V gene.

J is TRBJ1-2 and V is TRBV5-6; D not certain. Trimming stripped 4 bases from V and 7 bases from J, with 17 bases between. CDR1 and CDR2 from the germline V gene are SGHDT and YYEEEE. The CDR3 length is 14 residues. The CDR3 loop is CASSLPVWGGGYTF. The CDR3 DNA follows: TGTGCCAGCAGCCTCCCGGTGTGGGGAGGTGGCTACACCTTC. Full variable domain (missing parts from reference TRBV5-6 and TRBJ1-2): DAGVTQSPTHLIKTRGQQVTLRCSPKSGHDTVSWYQQALGQGPQFIFQYYEEEERQRGNFPDRFSGHQFPNYSSELNVNALLLGDSALYLCASSLPVWGGGYTFGSGTRLTVV.

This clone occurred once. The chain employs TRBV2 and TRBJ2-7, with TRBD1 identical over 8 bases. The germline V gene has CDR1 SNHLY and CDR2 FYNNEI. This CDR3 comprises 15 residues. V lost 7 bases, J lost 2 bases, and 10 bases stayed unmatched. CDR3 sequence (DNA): TGTGCCAGCACCGAGCAGGGGGCTTCTACCTACGAGCAGTACGTC. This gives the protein CASTEQGASTYEQYV.

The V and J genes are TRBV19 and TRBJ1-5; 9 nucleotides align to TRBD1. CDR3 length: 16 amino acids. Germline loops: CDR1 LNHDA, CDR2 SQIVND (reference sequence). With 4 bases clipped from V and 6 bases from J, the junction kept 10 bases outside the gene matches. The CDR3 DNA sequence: TGTGCCAGTAGTAGAGACTCACAGGGGGCCTCTCAGCCCCAGCATTTT. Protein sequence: CASSRDSQGASQPQHF.

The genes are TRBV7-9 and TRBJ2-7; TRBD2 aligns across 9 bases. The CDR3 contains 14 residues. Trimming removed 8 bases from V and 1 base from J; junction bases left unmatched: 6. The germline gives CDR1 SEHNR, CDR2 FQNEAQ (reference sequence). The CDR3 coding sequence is TGTGCCAGCCAAGGACTAGCGTTATCCTACGAGCAGTACTTC. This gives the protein CASQGLALSYEQYF.

The CDR3 sequence is CASSRTGGALRETQYF. Here the CDR3 DNA reads TGTGCCAGCAGCCGGACCGGAGGGGCACTAAGAGAGACCCAGTACTTC. The chain uses TRBV14 and TRBJ2-5; D perhaps matches TRBD2 (6 bases). Germline CDR1 SGHDN, CDR2 FVKESK. Trimming stripped 4 bases from V and 4 bases from J, with 19 bases between. The CDR3 consists of 16 residues.

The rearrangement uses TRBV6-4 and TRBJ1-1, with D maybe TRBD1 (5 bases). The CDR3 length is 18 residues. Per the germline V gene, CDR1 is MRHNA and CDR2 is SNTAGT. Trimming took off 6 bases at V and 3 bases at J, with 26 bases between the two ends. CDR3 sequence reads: CASRRWPRGSGDHTEAFF. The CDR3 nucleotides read TGTGCCAGCAGACGATGGCCCCGGGGGTCGGGGGACCACACTGAAGCTTTCTTT.

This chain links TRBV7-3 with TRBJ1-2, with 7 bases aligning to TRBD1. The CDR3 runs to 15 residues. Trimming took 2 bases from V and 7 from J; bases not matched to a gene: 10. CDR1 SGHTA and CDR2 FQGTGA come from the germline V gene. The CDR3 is CASSLAGTAGLGYTF. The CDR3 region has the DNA TGTGCCAGCAGCTTAGCCGGGACAGCAGGTCTTGGCTACACCTTC.

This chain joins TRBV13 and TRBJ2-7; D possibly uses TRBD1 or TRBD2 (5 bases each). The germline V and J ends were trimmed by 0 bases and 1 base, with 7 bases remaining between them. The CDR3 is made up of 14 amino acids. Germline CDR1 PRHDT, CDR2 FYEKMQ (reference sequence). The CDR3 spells CASSLGGESYEQYF. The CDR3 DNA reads TGTGCCAGCAGCTTAGGAGGGGAGTCCTACGAGCAGTACTTC.

CDR3: CASSPPGAGYGYTF. The CDR3 DNA is TGTGCCAGTAGTCCCCCCGGGGCGGGGTATGGCTACACCTTC. The rearrangement joins TRBV19 to TRBJ1-2; D is possibly TRBD1 (5 bases). V was cut by 5 bases and J by 5 bases, with 15 bases left in between. Germline V gives CDR1 LNHDA, CDR2 SQIVND (reference sequence). The CDR3 is 14 amino acids.

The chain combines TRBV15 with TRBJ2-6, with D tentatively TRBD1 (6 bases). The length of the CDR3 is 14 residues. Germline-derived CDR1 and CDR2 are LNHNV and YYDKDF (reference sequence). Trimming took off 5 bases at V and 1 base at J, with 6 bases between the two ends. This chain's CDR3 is CATSDRSGANVLTF. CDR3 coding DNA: TGTGCCACCAGCGACAGGTCTGGGGCCAACGTCCTGACTTTC.

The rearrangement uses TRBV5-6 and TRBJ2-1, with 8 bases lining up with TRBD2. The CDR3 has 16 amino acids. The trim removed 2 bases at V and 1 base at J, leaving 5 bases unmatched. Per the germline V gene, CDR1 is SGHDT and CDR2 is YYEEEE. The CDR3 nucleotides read TGTGCCAGCAGCTTCACTAGCGGTGCTTCCTACAATGAGCAGTTCTTC. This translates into CASSFTSGASYNEQFF.

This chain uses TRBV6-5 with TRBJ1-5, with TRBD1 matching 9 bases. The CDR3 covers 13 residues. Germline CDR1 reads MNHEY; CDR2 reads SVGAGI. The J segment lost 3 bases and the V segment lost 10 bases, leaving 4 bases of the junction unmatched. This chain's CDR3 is CATQGADNQPQHF. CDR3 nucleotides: TGTGCCACACAGGGGGCCGACAATCAGCCCCAGCATTTT.

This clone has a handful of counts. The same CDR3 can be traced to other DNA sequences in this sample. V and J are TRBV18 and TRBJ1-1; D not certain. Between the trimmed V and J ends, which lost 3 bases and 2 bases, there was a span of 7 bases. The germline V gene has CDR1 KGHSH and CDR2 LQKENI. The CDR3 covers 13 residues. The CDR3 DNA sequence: TGTGCCAGCTCACCCGGTCTTAACACTGAAGCTTTCTTT. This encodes CASSPGLNTEAFF.

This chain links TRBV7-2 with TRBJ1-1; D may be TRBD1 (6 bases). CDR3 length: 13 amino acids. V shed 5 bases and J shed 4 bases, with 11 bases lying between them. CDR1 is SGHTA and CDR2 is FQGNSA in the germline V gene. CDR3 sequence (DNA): TGTGCCAGCAGCGACATAGGGGGCACTGAAGCTTTCTTT. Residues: CASSDIGGTEAFF.

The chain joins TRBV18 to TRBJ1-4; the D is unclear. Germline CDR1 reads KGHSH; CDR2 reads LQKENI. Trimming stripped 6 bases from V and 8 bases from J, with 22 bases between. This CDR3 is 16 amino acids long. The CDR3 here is CASSNQLSSTGEKLFF. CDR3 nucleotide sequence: TGTGCCAGCTCTAACCAATTAAGCTCAACGGGGGAAAAACTGTTTTTT. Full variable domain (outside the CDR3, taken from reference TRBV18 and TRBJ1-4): NAGVMQNPRHLVRRRGQEARLRCSPMKGHSHVYWYRQLPEEGLKFMVYLQKENIIDESGMPKERFSAEFPKEGPSILRIQQVVRGDSAAYFCASSNQLSSTGEKLFFGSGTQLSVL.

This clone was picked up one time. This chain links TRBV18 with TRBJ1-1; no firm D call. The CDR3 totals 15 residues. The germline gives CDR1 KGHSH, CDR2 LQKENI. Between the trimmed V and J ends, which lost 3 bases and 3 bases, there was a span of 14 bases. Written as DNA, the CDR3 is TGTGCCAGCTCACCCCTACCCCAGGAGGACACTGAAGCTTTCTTT. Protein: CASSPLPQEDTEAFF.

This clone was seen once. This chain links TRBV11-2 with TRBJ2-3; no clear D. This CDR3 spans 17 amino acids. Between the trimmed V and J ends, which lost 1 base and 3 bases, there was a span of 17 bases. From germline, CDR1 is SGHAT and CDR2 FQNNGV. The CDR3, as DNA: TGTGCCAGCAGCTTAGGCTCCTGGTCCACCCGGACAGATACGCAGTATTTT. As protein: CASSLGSWSTRTDTQYF.

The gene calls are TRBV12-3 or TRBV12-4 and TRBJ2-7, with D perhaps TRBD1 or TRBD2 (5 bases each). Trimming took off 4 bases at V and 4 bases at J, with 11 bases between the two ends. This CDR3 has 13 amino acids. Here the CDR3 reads CASSSRDGYEQYV. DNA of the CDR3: TGTGCCAGCAGTTCCCGGGACGGTTACGAGCAGTACGTC.

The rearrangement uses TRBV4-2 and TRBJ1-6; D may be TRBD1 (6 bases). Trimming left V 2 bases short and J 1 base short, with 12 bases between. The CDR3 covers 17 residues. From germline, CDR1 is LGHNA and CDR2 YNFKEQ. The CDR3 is CASSQLTGSSYNSPLHF. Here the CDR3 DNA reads TGTGCCAGCAGCCAACTTACAGGGTCATCCTATAATTCACCCCTCCACTTT.

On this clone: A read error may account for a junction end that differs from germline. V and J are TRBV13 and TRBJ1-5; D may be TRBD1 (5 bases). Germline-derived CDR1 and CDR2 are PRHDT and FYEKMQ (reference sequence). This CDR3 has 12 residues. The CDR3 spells CASSVGDQPQHF. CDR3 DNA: TGTGCCAGCAGCGTAGGGGATCAGCCCCAGCATTTT.

The CDR3 region has the DNA TGTGCCAGCTCACTTAGCGGGAGGGATCTCAATGAGCAGTTCTTC. This translates into CASSLSGRDLNEQFF. The chain joins TRBV18 to TRBJ2-1; 11 bases are shared with TRBD2. CDR3 length equals 15 residues. CDR1 KGHSH and CDR2 LQKENI come from the germline V gene. The V and J ends lost 4 bases and 6 bases, in that order; junction bases with no gene match: 5.

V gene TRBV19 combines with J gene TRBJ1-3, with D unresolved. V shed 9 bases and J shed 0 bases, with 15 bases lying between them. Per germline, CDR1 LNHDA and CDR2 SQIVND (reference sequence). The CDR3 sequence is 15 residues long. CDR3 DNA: TGTGCCAGGGGTGACGAGGTTAGCTCTGGAAACACCATATATTTT. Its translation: CARGDEVSSGNTIYF. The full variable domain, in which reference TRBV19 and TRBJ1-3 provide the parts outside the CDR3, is DGGITQSPKYLFRKEGQNVTLSCEQNLNHDAMYWYRQDPGQGLRLIYYSQIVNDFQKGDIAEGYSVSREKKESFPLTVTSAQKNPTAFYLCARGDEVSSGNTIYFGEGSWLTVV.

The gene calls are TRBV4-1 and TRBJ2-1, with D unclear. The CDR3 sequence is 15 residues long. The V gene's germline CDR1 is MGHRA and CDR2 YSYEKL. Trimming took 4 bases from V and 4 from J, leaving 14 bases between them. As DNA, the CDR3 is TGCGCCAGCAGCCTTTTCTCTTCTGAATACAATGAGCAGTTCTTC. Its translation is CASSLFSSEYNEQFF.

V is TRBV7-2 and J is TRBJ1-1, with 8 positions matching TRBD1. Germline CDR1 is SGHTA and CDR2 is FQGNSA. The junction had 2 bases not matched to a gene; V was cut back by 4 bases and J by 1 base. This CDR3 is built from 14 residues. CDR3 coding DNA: TGTGCCAGCAGCTGGGGGACAGGGAACACTGAAGCTTTCTTT. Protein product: CASSWGTGNTEAFF.

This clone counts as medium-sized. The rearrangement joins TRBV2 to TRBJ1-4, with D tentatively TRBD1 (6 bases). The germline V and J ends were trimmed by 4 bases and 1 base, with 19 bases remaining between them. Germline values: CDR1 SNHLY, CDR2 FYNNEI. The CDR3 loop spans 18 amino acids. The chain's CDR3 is CASSVWTEGGETNEKLFF. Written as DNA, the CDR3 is TGTGCCAGCAGTGTCTGGACAGAAGGAGGGGAAACTAATGAAAAACTGTTTTTT.

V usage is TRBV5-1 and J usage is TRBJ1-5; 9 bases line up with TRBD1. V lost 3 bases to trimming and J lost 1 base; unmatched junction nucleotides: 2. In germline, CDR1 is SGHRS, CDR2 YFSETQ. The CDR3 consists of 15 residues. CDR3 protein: CASSWGQGSNQPQHF. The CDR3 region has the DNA TGCGCCAGCAGCTGGGGACAGGGAAGCAATCAGCCCCAGCATTTT.

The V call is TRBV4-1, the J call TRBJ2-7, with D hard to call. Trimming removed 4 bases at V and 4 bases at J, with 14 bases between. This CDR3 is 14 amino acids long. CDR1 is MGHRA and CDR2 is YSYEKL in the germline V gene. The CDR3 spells CASSPPGPTYEQYF. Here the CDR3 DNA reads TGCGCCAGCAGCCCCCCCGGGCCCACGTACGAGCAGTACTTC.